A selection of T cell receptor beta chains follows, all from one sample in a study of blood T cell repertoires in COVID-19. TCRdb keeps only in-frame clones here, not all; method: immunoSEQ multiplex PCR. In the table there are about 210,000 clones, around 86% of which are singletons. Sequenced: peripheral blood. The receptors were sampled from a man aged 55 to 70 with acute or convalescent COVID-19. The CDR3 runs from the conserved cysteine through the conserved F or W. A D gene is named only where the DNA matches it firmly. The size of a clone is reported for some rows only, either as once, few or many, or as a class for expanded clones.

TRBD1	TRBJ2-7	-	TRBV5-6	TGTGCCAGCAGCTTAAACAGGGGTGTTAAATACTACGAGCAGTACTTC	CASSLNRGVKYYEQYF
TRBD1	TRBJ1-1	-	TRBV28	TGTGCCAGCAGTTCGGGACAGGGGAACACTGAAGCTTTCTTT	CASSSGQGNTEAFF
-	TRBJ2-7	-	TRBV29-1	TGCAGCGTTGGGGCGGGAACCTACGAGCAGTACTTC	CSVGAGTYEQYF
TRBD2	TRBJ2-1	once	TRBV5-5	TGTGCCAGCAGCTTGGGGACTAGCGGGGGGGCAGTACAGGTCTATGAGCAGTTCTTC	CASSLGTSGGAVQVYEQFF
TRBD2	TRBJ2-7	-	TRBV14	TGTGCCAGCAGCCCTGCGGGACTAGCGGGGGCTTACGAGCAGTACTTC	CASSPAGLAGAYEQYF
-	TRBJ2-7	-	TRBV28	TGTGCCAGCAGTTCAACCGGGACACCCTACGAGCAGTACTTC	CASSSTGTPYEQYF
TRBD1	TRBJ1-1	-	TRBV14	TGTGCCAGCAGCCAAGGATTCGTGGAGGGGGCCAGGAGAGCTTTCTTT	CASSQGFVEGARRAFF
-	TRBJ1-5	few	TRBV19	TGTGCCAGTAGCCTCGGGGGGGCCAACCATTTT	CASSLGGANHF
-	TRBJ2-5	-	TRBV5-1	TGCGCCAGCAGCTTGTATCCGGGGGTAGAGACCCAGTACTTC	CASSLYPGVETQYF
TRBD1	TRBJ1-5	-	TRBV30	TGTGCCTGGAATGAACAGGGGGCCGATCAGCCCCAGCATTTT	CAWNEQGADQPQHF
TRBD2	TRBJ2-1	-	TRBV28	TGTGCCAGCAGTCTTATACGCGGGGGGGCCTATGGTGAGCAGTTCTTC	CASSLIRGGAYGEQFF
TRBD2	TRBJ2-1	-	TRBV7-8	TGTGCCAGCAGCTCCATGCGAGGCGGGGGAGTCTACAATGAGCAGTTCTTC	CASSSMRGGGVYNEQFF
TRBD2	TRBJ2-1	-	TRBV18	TGTGCCAGCTCACCGTCGACGGGGGGACTTGAGCAGTTCTTC	CASSPSTGGLEQFF
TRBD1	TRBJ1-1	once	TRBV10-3	TGTGCCATCAGTGAGGTGACAGGGGAAGGGACTGAAGCTTTCTTT	CAISEVTGEGTEAFF